Below are 11 T cell receptor beta chains sequenced from a single sample in a study of response to subunit inactivated influenza vaccine. MiXCR was run by TCRdb on the RT-PCR reads, yielding one entry per CDR3 protein. This sample has fewer than 650,000 distinct CDR3 sequences, with approximately 13% found just once. This specimen consisted of PBMCs from blood, obtained about 40 days after vaccination. Receptors were obtained from a man aged 45-65 years who received an inactivated influenza vaccine.

The rearrangement links TRBV6-1 to TRBJ1-5, with a possible D match to TRBD1 (5 bases). The V end lost 8 bases, the J end lost 11 bases, and 22 bases lay between the germline ends. CDR1 is MNHNS, CDR2 SASEGT, per germline. CDR3 length: 14 amino acids. The CDR3 bases are TGTGCCAGCCGGCCAAACCCGGGGGTGGGAGCCCAGCATTTT. Its translation is CASRPNPGVGAQHF.

This clonotype has more than one count but fewer than ten. The V gene is TRBV7-8, the J gene TRBJ2-1; 12 bases line up with TRBD2. The CDR3 length is 17 residues. Germline loops: CDR1 SGHVS, CDR2 FQNEAQ. V shed 5 bases and J 4 bases; nucleotides not matched to a gene: 9. The CDR3 spells CASSPRLAGAAYNEQFF. The CDR3 DNA sequence: TGTGCCAGCAGCCCCAGACTAGCGGGGGCTGCGTACAATGAGCAGTTCTTC.

This clonotype appeared a few times. The chain recombines TRBV11-2 with TRBJ2-3, with D possibly being TRBD1 or TRBD2 (5 bases each). This CDR3 spans 15 amino acids. Germline V lookup: CDR1 SGHAT, CDR2 FQNNGV. The V gene lost 6 bases and the J gene lost 4 bases, with 17 bases spanning the gap. The CDR3: CASRRDPARPDTQYF. The CDR3, as DNA: TGTGCCAGCAGAAGGGACCCCGCACGTCCAGATACGCAGTATTTT.

This clonotype was counted between two and nine times. The chain has TRBV25-1 and TRBJ2-3; 8 nucleotides agree with TRBD1. Germline V lookup: CDR1 MGHDK, CDR2 SYGVNS. The V and J ends lost 6 bases and 5 bases, in that order; junction bases with no gene match: 10. This CDR3 has 15 residues. As DNA, the CDR3 is TGTGCCAGCAGATACCGGGACAGGCAAAGAGATACGCAGTATTTT. Its translation is CASRYRDRQRDTQYF.

The chain employs TRBV12-3 or TRBV12-4 and TRBJ2-1; D ambiguous. The CDR3 loop spans 12 amino acids. V dropped 7 bases and J dropped 6 bases, with 10 bases sitting between them. The CDR3 nucleotides read TGTGCCAGCACCCAGTCCGTCAATGAGCAGTTCTTC. Residues: CASTQSVNEQFF.

V gene TRBV5-1 combines with J gene TRBJ2-7; 9 nucleotides match TRBD1. Per the germline V gene, CDR1 is SGHRS and CDR2 is YFSETQ. Losses at the gene ends were 4 bases for V and 3 bases for J; bases not matched to a gene: 5. This CDR3 has 14 residues. CDR3 sequence reads: CASSPLGQGYEQYF. For the CDR3, the DNA is TGCGCCAGCAGCCCCCTGGGACAGGGCTACGAGCAGTACTTC.

This clonotype was counted between two and nine times. This sequence joins TRBV7-2 and TRBJ2-1; 7 bases map to TRBD1. The CDR3 loop spans 13 amino acids. V was pared by 6 bases and J by 2 bases, with 1 base of the junction left unmatched. Per the germline V gene, CDR1 is SGHTA and CDR2 is FQGNSA. DNA of the CDR3: TGTGCCAGCAGGAGGGGGCCCTACAATGAGCAGTTCTTC. Translating it yields CASRRGPYNEQFF.

The rearrangement links TRBV7-2 to TRBJ1-2, with D hard to call. CDR1 is SGHTA and CDR2 is FQGNSA in the germline V gene. Trimming stripped 3 bases from V and 0 bases from J, with 14 bases between. The CDR3 loop spans 16 amino acids. CDR3 coding DNA: TGTGCCAGCAGCTTTCGGCCAGCTTTAGCTAACTATGGCTACACCTTC. It translates to CASSFRPALANYGYTF.

This clonotype appeared a few times. The chain recombines TRBV6-2 or TRBV6-3 with TRBJ2-1, with D perhaps assigned TRBD1 or TRBD2 (5 bases each). V lost 6 bases, J lost 5 bases, and 20 bases lay in between. This CDR3 comprises 16 residues. The germline V gene has CDR1 MNHEY and CDR2 SVGEGT. This chain's CDR3 is CASREMRGLLNNEQFF. CDR3 nucleotides: TGTGCCAGCAGGGAAATGAGGGGATTGCTAAACAATGAGCAGTTCTTC.

The chain combines TRBV5-5 with TRBJ2-7, with 10 bases matching TRBD1. Trimming at V came to 0 bases and at J to 3 bases, leaving 6 bases not matched to a gene. Germline V lookup: CDR1 SGHKS, CDR2 YYEKEE (reference sequence). CDR3 length equals 16 residues. The CDR3 region is CASSLAPGQGIYEQYF. DNA for the CDR3: TGTGCCAGCAGCTTGGCACCGGGACAGGGGATCTACGAGCAGTACTTC.

This chain connects TRBV19 to TRBJ2-6, with D perhaps matching TRBD1 (6 bases). This CDR3 is built from 16 residues. CDR1 is LNHDA, CDR2 SQIVND, per germline (reference sequence). Trimming stripped 3 bases from V and 0 bases from J, with 9 bases between. The chain's CDR3 is CASSIPGDSGANVLTF. For the CDR3, the DNA is TGTGCCAGTAGTATCCCAGGGGACTCTGGGGCCAACGTCCTGACTTTC.